This TCR beta chain was identified during a study of T-cell memory formation after mild COVID-19 (dated by TCRdb to 2020 to 2023). The study in broad terms: Most TCR sequence clusters were specific to one of the two donors. Longitudinal TCRalpha and TCRbeta repertoire sequencing tracked T-cell clones expanding and contracting after mild COVID-19 in a couple of donors. The cohort comprised two young, previously healthy adult volunteers, one female and one male. Results and caveats for the whole study, not just this receptor: The second-wave clones that peaked on day 37 were not confirmed to be SARS-CoV-2 specific. The study included only a couple of mild cases, and larger cohorts that include severe cases with pre-infection samples were judged to be necessary. Some responding clones were found in pre-infection memory, which suggests that pre-existing cross-reactive memory T cells took part in the SARS-CoV-2 response. Clones that contracted from day 15 to 85 showed balanced CD4/CD8 phenotypes, whereas a second wave of clones that expanded from day 15 to 37 leaned towards CD4+. Contracting CD4+ clones were found mainly in CM and EM memory subsets, while CD8+ clones were enriched in EMRA.

The CDR3 starts with the cysteine, ends with the phenylalanine, and has 14 residues. Only the CDR3 region is kept as DNA, spanning 42 bases read in frame from base 1. For CDR1 and CDR2, the germline V gene lists SGHRS and YFSETQ. Ends trimmed: V by 4 bases, J by 1 base; bases unmatched to a gene: 4. The sequencer was an Illumina NovaSeq 6000. TCRalpha and TCRbeta cDNA libraries were built by 5'RACE with constant-segment primers, adding sample barcodes and unique molecular identifiers. Trizol reagent was used to extract RNA from every sample. Libraries were amplified in two PCR steps, with a second sample barcode and Illumina TruSeq adapters added in the second step. Sequencing of libraries was performed on an Illumina NovaSeq with 2 x 150 bp paired-end reads. From the authors' description of their analysis: Demultiplexing of reads and collapsing into UMI-guided consensus sequences were performed with migec v1.2.7. Using mixcr v2.1.11, the UMI consensuses were aligned to TRA and TRB V and J templates and assembled into clonotypes. A clonotype was counted as expanded or contracted only if both edgeR and NoisET called the change significant, with noise models trained on biological replicates. For edgeR calls, the thresholds were a false discovery rate-adjusted p below 0.01 and a log2 fold-change of 1. As an exploratory analysis of dynamics, max-normalized trajectories of the 1000 most abundant clonotypes were examined by PCA with hierarchical clustering. Separately sequenced CD4+ and CD8+ repertoires were used to assign a CD4 or CD8 phenotype to each responding clone. Using fastp trimming at Q25 and MiXCR clonotype assembly, TCRdb reanalyzed the public sequencing data and kept in-frame beta chains. Each entry is one CDR3 protein sequence, shown with its most common DNA and genes. The V and J calls here are based on TCRdb, not the publication. This sample lists over 400,000 distinct CDR3 sequences; about a quarter were detected once. The top ten clonotypes cover around 13% of the sample.

Points on this clonotype: Its antigen specificity is not known. No much larger clone is present one base from it, and per-base qualities are unavailable.

Ficoll-Paque density gradient centrifugation was used to isolate PBMCs. Sequencing was done on a sample of PBMCs or a T cell subset sorted from them (not recorded which). This receptor was identified in an adult woman who had mild COVID-19 (a few samples of this study predate the infection). The sample titles of this study are shuffled in the database, so cell type and time point are left out; the donor was told from shared clones. This chain joins TRBV5-1 to TRBJ2-7; 8 of the junction bases match TRBD1. Here is the DNA: TGCGCCAGCAGCACCGGACAGGGATCCTACGAGCAGTACTTC. The resulting protein is CASSTGQGSYEQYF.